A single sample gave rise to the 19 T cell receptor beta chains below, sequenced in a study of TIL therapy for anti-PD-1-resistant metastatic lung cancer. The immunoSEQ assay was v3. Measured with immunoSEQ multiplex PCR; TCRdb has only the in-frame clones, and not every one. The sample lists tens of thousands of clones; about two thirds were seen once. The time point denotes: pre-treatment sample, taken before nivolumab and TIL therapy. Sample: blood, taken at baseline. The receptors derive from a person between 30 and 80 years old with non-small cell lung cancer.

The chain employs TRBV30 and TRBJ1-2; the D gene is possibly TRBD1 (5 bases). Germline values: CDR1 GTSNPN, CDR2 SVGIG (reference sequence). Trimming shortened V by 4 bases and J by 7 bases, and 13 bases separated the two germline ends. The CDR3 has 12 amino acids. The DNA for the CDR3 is TGTGCCTGGATTGGGGCAGGGCCTGGCTACACCTTC. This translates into CAWIGAGPGYTF.

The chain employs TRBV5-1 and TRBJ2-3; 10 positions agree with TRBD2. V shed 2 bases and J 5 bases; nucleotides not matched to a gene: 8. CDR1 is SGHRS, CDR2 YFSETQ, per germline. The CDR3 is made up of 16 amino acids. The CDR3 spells CASSFLAGAVGDTQYF. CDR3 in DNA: TGCGCCAGCAGCTTTCTAGCGGGGGCAGTGGGAGATACGCAGTATTTT.

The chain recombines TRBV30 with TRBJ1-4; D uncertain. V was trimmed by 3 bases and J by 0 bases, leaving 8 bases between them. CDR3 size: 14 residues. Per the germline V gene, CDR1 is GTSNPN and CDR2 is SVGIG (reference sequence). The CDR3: CAWRYPATNEKLFF. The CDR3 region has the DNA TGTGCCTGGAGATATCCGGCAACTAATGAAAAACTGTTTTTT. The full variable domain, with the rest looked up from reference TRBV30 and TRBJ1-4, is SQTIHQWPATLVQPVGSPLSLECTVEGTSNPNLYWYRQAAGRGLQLLFYSVGIGQISSEVPQNLSASRPQDRQFILSSKKLLLSDSGFYLCAWRYPATNEKLFFGSGTQLSVL.

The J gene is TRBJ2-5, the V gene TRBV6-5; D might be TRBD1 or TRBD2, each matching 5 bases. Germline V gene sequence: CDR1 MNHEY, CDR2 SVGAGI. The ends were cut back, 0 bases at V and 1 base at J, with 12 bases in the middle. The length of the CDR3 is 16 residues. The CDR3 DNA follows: TGTGCCAGCAGTTACTCGAGGTTGAGGGGCCAAGAGACCCAGTACTTC. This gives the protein CASSYSRLRGQETQYF.

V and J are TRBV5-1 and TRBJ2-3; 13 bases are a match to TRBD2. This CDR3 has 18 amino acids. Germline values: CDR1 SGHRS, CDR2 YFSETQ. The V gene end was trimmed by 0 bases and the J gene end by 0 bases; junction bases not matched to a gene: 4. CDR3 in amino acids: CASSLGLAGGVSTDTQYF. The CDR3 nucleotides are TGCGCCAGCAGCTTGGGACTAGCGGGAGGTGTTAGCACAGATACGCAGTATTTT.

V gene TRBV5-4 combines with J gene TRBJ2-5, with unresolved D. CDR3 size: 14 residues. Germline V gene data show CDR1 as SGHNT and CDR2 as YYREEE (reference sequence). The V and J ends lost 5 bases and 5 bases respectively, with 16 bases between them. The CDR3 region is CASRSRQKGETQYF. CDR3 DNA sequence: TGTGCCAGCAGGTCCCGTCAAAAAGGGGAGACCCAGTACTTC.

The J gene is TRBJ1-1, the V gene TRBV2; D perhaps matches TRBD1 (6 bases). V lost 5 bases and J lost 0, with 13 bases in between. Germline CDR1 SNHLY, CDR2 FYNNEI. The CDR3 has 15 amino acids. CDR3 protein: CASSTQQGVNTEAFF. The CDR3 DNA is TGTGCCAGCAGTACCCAACAGGGCGTGAACACTGAAGCTTTCTTT.

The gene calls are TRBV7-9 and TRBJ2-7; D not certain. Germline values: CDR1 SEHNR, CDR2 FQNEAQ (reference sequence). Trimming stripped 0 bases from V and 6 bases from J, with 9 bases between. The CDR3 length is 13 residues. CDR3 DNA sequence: TGTGCCAGCAGCTTAGCAGGGCAACTCGAGCAGTACTTC. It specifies CASSLAGQLEQYF.

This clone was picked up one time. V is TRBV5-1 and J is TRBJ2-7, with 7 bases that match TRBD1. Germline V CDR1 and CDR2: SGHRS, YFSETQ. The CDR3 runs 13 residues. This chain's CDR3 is CANSYSTGAEQYV. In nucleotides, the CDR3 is TGCGCCAACAGCTATTCAACAGGGGCAGAGCAGTACGTC.

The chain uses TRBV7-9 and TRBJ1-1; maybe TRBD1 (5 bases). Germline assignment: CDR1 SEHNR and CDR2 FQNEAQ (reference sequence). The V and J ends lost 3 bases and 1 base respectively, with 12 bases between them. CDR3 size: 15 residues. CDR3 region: CASSLQGPANTEAFF. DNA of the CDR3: TGTGCCAGCAGCTTGCAGGGCCCAGCGAACACTGAAGCTTTCTTT.

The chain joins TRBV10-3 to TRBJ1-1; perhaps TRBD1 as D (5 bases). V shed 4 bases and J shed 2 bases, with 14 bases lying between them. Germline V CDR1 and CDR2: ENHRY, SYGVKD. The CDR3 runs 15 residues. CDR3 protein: CAISGRDGYNTEAFF. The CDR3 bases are TGTGCCATCAGTGGAAGGGACGGGTATAACACTGAAGCTTTCTTT.

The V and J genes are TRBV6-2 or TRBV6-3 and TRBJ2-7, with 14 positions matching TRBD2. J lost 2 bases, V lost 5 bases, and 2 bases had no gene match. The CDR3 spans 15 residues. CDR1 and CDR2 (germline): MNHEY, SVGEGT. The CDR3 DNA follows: TGTGCCAGCAGTCCGGGACTAGCGGGAGCCTACGAGCAGTACTTC. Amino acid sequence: CASSPGLAGAYEQYF.

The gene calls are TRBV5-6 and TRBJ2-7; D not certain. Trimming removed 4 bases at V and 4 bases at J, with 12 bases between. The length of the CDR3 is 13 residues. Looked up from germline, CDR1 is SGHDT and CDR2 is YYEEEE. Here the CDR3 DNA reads TGTGCCAGCAGCCCCGGCCCAGAATACGAGCAGTACTTC. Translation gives CASSPGPEYEQYF.

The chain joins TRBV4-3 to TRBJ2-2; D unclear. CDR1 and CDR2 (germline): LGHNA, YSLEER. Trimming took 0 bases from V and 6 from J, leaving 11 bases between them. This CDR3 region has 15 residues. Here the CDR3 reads CASSQEKNLPGELFF. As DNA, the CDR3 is TGCGCCAGCAGCCAAGAGAAGAACCTGCCCGGGGAGCTGTTTTTT.

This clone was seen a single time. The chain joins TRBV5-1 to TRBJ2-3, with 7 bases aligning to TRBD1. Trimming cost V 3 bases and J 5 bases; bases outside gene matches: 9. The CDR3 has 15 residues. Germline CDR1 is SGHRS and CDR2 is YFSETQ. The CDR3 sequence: CASSSLEGAQDTQYF. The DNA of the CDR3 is TGCGCCAGCAGCTCACTTGAGGGGGCGCAAGATACGCAGTATTTT. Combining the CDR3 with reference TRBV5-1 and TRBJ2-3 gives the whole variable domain KAGVTQTPRYLIKTRGQQVTLSCSPISGHRSVSWYQQTPGQGLQFLFEYFSETQRNKGNFPGRFSGRQFSNSRSEMNVSTLELGDSALYLCASSSLEGAQDTQYFGPGTRLTVL.

The CDR3 loop is CASSQLQGARTDTQYF. CDR3 bases: TGCGCCAGCAGCCAATTACAGGGGGCACGCACAGATACGCAGTATTTT. The rearrangement uses TRBV4-3 and TRBJ2-3; 9 nucleotides match TRBD1. CDR3 size: 16 residues. The germline V gene encodes CDR1 LGHNA and CDR2 YSLEER. The V gene end was trimmed by 2 bases and the J gene end by 1 base; junction bases not matched to a gene: 4.

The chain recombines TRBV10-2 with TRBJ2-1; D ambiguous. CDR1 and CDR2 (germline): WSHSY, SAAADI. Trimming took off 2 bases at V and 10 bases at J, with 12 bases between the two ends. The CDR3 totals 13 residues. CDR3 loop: CASSEQMFSEQFF. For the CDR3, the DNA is TGCGCCAGCAGTGAGCAGATGTTTAGCGAGCAGTTCTTC.

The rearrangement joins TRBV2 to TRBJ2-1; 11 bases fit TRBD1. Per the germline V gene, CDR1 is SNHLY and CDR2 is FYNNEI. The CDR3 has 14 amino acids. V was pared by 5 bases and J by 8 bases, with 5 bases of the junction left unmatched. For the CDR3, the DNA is TGTGCCAGCAGTCGGGACAGGGGGGAATATGAGCAGTTCTTC. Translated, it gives CASSRDRGEYEQFF.

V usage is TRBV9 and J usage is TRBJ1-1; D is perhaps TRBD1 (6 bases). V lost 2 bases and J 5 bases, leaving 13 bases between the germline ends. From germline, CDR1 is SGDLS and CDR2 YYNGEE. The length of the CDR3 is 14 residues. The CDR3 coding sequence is TGTGCCAGCAGCGTGGGAGGGAGGGGGACTGAAGCTTTCTTT. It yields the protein CASSVGGRGTEAFF.